This T cell receptor (beta chain) was recorded in a study of cytomegalovirus exposure and HLA in healthy donors. V was shortened by 4 bases and J by 7 bases, with 14 bases between the two germline ends. The CDR3 loop spans 14 amino acids. The germline V gene encodes CDR1 SGHTS and CDR2 YDEGEE. Worth noting for this clone: Its antigen is still unknown.

With 60 Vbeta and 13 Jbeta primers, the PCR was carried out. The table came from immunoSEQ multiplex PCR; TCRdb's copy has only in-frame clones and leaves some out. In all, the sample yields 150,000 to 200,000 clones. Study-wide results and limits: The study reported that TCR beta sequences accurately predicted HLA-A and HLA-B alleles in most subjects.

The chain is built from TRBV5-8 and TRBJ2-2; maybe TRBD1 (6 bases). The TCR was taken from a woman between 18 and 29 years old in good health and CMV-seropositive. Source material: PBMCs. This chain's CDR3 is CASSAARGGGELFF. The DNA of the CDR3 is TGTGCCAGCAGCGCGGCCAGGGGCGGCGGGGAGCTGTTTTTT.